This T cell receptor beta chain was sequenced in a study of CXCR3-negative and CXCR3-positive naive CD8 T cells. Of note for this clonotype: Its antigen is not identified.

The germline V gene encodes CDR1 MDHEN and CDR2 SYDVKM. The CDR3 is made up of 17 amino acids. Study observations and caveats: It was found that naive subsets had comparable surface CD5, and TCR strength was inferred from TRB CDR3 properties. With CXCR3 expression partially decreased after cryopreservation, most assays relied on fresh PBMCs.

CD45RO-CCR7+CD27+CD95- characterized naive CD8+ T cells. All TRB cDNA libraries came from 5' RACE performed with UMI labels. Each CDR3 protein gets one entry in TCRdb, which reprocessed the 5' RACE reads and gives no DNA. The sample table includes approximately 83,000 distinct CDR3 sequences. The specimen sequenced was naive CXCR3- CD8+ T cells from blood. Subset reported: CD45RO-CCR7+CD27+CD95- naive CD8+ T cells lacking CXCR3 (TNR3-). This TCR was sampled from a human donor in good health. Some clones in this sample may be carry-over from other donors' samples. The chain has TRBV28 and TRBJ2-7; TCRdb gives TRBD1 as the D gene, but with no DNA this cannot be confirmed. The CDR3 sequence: CASSPGVAGNGWNEQYF.